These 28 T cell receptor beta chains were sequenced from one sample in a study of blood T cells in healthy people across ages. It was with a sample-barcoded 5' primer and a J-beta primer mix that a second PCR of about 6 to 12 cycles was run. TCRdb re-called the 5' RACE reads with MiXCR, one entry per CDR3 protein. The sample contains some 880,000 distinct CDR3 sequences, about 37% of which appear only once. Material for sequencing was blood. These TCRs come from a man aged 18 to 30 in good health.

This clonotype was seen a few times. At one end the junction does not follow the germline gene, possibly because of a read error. The DNA for the CDR3 is TGCAGCGCTAGGGACAGGGTGCAGGGGACAGATACGCAGTATTTT. Translated, it gives CSARDRVQGTDTQYF. The chain recombines TRBV20-1 with TRBJ2-3; 9 bases are shared with TRBD1. This CDR3 comprises 15 residues. The germline CDR1 and CDR2 sequences are DFQATT and SNEGSKA (reference sequence).

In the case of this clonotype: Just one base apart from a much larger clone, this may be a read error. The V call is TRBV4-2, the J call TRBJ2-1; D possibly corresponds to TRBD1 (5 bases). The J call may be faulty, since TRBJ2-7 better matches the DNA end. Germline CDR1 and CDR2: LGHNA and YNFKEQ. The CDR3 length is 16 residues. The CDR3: CASSQWQGSSYNEQYF. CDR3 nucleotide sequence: TGTGCCAGCAGCCAATGGCAGGGAAGCTCCTACAATGAGCAGTACTTC.

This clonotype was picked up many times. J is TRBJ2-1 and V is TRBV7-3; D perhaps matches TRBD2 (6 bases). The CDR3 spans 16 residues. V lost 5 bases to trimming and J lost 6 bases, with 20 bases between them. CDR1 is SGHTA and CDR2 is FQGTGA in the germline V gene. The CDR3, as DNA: TGTGCCAGCAGCGCCCAGGGACTCTCCACCCGCAATGAGCAGTTCTTC. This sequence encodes CASSAQGLSTRNEQFF.

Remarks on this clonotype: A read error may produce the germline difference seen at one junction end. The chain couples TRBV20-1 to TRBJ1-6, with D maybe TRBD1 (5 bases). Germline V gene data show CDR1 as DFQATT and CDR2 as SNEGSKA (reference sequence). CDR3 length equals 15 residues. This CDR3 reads CGATRGAGYNSPLHF. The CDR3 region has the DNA TGCGGTGCTACACGGGGCGCGGGCTATAATTCACCCCTCCACTTT.

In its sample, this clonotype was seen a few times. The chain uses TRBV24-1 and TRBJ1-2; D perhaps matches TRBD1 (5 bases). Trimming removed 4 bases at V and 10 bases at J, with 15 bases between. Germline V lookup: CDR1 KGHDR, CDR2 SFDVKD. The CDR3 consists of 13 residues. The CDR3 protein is CATSERDGEAYTF. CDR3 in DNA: TGTGCCACCAGTGAAAGGGACGGGGAGGCCTACACCTTC.

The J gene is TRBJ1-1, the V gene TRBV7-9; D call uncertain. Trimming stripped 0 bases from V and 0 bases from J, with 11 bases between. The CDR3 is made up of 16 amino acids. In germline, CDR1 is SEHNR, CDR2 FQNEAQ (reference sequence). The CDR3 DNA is TGTGCCAGCAGCTTAGCAGGGAGGAGGGTGAACACTGAAGCTTTCTTT. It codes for CASSLAGRRVNTEAFF.

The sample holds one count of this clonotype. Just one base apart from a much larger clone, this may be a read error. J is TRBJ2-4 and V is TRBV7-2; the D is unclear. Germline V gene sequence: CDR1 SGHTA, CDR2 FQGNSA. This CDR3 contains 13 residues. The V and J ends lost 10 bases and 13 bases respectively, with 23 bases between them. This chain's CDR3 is CATARQSYNEQYF. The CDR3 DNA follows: TGTGCCACCGCTAGGCAGTCCTACAATGAGCAGTACTTC.

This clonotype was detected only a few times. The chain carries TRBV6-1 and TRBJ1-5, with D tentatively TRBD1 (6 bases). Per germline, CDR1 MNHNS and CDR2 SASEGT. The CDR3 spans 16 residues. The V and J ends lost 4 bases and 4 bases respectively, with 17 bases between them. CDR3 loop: CASSGLSRGANQPQHF. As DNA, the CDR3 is TGTGCCAGCAGTGGCCTCTCTCGGGGGGCTAATCAGCCCCAGCATTTT.

This CDR3 is CASSSPRKLFF. The CDR3 DNA is TGTGCCAGCAGTTCCCCCAGAAAACTGTTTTTT. J is TRBJ1-4 and V is TRBV28; no clear D. This CDR3 comprises 11 residues. Per the germline V gene, CDR1 is MDHEN and CDR2 is SYDVKM. The V and J ends lost 4 bases and 10 bases respectively, with 7 bases between them.

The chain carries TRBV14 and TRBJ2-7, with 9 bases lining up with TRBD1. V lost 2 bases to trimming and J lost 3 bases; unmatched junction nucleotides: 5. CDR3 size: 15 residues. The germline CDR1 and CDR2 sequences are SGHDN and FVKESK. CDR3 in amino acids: CASSQHGTGRYEQYF. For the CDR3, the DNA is TGTGCCAGCAGCCAACACGGGACAGGGCGCTACGAGCAGTACTTC.

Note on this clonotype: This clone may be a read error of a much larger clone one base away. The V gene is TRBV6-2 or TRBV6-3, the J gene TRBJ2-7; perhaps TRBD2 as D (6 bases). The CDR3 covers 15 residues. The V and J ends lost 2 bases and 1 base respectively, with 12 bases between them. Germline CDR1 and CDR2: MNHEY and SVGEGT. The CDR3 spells CASSYVEGLSYEQYF. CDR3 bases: TGTGCCAGCAGTTACGTGGAGGGATTATCCTACGAGCAGTACTTC.

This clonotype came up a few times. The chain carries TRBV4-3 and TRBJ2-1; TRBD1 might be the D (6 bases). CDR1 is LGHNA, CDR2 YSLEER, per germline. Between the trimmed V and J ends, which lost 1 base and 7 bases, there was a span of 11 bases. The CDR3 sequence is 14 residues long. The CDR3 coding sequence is TGCGCCAGCAGCCAAGCTTATACAGGGAATGAGCAGTTCTTC. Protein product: CASSQAYTGNEQFF.

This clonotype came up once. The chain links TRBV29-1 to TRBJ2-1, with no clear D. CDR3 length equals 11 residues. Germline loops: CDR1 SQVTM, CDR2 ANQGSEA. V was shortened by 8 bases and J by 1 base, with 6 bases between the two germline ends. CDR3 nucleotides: TGCAGCACCGAATCCTACAATGAGCAGTTCTTC. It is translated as CSTESYNEQFF.

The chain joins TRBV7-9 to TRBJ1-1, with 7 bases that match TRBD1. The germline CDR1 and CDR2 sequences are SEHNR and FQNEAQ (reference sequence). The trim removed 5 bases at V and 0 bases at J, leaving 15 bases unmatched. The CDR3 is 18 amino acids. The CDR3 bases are TGTGCCAGCAGCCATATAACAGGGGACGGAGGGGTGAACACTGAAGCTTTCTTT. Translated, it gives CASSHITGDGGVNTEAFF.

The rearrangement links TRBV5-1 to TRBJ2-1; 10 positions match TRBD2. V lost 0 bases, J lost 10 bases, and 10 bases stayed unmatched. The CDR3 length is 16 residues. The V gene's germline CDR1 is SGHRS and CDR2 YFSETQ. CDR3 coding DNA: TGCGCCAGCAGCTTGGGGGGTAGCGGGGGGAGAGGAGAGCAGTTCTTC. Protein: CASSLGGSGGRGEQFF. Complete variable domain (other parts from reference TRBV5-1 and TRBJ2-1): KAGVTQTPRYLIKTRGQQVTLSCSPISGHRSVSWYQQTPGQGLQFLFEYFSETQRNKGNFPGRFSGRQFSNSRSEMNVSTLELGDSALYLCASSLGGSGGRGEQFFGPGTRLTVL.

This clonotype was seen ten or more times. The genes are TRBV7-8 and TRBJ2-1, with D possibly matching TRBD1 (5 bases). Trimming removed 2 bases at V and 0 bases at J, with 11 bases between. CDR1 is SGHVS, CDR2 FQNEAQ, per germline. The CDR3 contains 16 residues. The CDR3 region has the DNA TGTGCCAGCAGCTTAATATCAGGGATCTCCTACAATGAGCAGTTCTTC. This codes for CASSLISGISYNEQFF.

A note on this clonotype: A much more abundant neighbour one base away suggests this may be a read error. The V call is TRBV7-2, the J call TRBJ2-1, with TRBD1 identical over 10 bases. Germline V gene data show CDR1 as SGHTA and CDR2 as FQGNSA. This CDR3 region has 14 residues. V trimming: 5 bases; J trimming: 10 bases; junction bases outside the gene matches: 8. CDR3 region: CASSNDRGLYEQFF. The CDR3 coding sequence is TGTGCCAGCAGCAACGACAGGGGGCTATACGAGCAGTTCTTC.

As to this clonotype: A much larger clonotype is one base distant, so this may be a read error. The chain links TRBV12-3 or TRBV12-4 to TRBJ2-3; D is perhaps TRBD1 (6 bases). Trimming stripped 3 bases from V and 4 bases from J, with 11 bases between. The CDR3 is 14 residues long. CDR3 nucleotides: TGTGCCAGCAGTTTGAACAGGGCCCCAGATACGCAGTATTTT. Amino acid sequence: CASSLNRAPDTQYF.

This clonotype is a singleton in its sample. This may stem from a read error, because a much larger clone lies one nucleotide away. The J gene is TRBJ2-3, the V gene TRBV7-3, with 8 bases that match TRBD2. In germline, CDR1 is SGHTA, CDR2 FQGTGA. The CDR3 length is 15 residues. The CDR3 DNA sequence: TGTGCCAGCAGCTTAAGCGGGGGGCGGGGAGATGCGCAGTATTTT. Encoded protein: CASSLSGGRGDAQYF.

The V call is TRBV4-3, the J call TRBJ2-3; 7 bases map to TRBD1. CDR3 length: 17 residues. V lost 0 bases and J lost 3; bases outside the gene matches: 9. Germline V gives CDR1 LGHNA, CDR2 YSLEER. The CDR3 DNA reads TGCGCCAGCAGCCAAGATGTAACAGGGGAAGGAACAGATACGCAGTATTTT. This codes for CASSQDVTGEGTDTQYF.

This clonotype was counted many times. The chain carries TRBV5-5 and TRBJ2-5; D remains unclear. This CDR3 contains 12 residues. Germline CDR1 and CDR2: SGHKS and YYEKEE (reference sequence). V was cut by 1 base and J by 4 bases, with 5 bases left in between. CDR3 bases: TGTGCCAGCAGCTTGATCCCAGAGACCCAGTACTTC. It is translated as CASSLIPETQYF.

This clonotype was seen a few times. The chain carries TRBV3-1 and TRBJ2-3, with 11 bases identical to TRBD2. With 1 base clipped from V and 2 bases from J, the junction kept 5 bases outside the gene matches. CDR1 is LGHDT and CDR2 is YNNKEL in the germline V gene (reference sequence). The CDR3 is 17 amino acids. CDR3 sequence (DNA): TGTGCCAGCAGCCAAGTTGCTAGCGGGGGGTACACAGATACGCAGTATTTT. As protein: CASSQVASGGYTDTQYF.

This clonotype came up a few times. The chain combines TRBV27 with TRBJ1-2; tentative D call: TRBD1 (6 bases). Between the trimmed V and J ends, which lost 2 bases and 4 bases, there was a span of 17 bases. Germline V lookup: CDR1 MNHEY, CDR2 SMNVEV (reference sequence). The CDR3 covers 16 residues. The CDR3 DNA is TGTGCCAGCAGTTTAAAGACTTGGGGGGCTCCCTATGGCTACACCTTC. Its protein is CASSLKTWGAPYGYTF.

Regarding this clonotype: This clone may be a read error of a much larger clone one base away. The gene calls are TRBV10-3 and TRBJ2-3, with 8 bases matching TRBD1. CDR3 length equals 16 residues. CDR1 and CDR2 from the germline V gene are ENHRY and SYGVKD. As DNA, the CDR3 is TGTACCATCAGTTCACCGGGACAGGACTACACAGATACGCAGTATTTT. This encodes CTISSPGQDYTDTQYF.

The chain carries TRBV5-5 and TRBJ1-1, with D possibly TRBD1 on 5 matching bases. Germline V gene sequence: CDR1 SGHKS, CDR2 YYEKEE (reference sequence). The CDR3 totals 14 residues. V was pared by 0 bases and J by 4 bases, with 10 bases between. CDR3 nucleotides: TGTGCCAGCAGCTTGGGAAAAGGGGCCACTGAAGCTTTCTTT. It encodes CASSLGKGATEAFF.

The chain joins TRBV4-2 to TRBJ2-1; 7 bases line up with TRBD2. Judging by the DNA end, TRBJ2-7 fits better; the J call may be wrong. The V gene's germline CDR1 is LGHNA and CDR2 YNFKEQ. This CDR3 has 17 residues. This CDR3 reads CASSQDPGSGAYNEQYF. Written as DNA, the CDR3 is TGTGCCAGCAGCCAAGATCCGGGGAGCGGGGCTTACAATGAGCAGTACTTC.

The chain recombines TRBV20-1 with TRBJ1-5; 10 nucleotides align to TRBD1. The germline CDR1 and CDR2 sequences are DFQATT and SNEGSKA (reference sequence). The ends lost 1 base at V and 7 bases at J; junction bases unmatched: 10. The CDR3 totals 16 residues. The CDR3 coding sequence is TGCAGTGCTAGAGTTCTGGACAGGGGGGTAGGACAGCCCCAGCATTTT. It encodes CSARVLDRGVGQPQHF.

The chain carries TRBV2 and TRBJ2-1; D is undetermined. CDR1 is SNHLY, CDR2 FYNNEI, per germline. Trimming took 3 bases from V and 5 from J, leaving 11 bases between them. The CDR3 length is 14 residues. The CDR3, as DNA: TGTGCCAGCAGTGAGGCGCAGGCCCACAATGAGCAGTTCTTC. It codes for CASSEAQAHNEQFF.